These 26 T cell receptor beta chains came from one sample sequenced in a study of regulatory T cells in long-lasting Graves disease listed by TCRdb under 2021. Interpreted using the paper, the time point label stands for: persistent/refractory GD, antithyroid drugs over 5 years with positive TRAb. For both TCR sequencing and RNA sequencing, RNA was extracted from PBMCs in TRIzol. The library relied on multiplex PCR. Sequenced using an Illumina HiSeq 4000. To build TCR beta libraries, CDR3 regions were amplified by Arm-PCR using iRepertoire HTBI primers. TCRdb's own reprocessing of the public reads used fastp at Q25 and MiXCR and kept productive beta chains. One record per CDR3 amino acid sequence lists the most common genes and DNA. A total of 350,000 to 450,000 distinct CDR3 sequences appear in this sample, under 25% of them only once. The top ten constitute around 15% of the sample. This specimen was peripheral blood mononuclear cells (PBMCs), taken when the disease was refractory, from a patient treated with antithyroid drugs. These receptors were taken from a female donor with Graves disease.

At least ten counts were recorded for this clonotype. V is TRBV12-3 or TRBV12-4 and J is TRBJ1-6, with TRBD1 as a possible D gene (5 bases). The ends were cut back, 1 base at V and 7 bases at J, with 8 bases in the middle. CDR3 length: 14 amino acids. The CDR3: CASSLGQKNSPLHF. CDR3 coding DNA: TGTGCCAGCAGTTTAGGACAGAAGAATTCACCCCTCCACTTT.

The V and J genes are TRBV19 and TRBJ1-5; D unclear. The CDR3 totals 14 residues. Per germline, CDR1 LNHDA and CDR2 SQIVND (reference sequence). V was shortened by 4 bases and J by 0 bases, with 7 bases between the two germline ends. This CDR3 reads CASSSWDSNQPQHF. The CDR3 DNA sequence: TGTGCCAGTAGTAGTTGGGATAGCAATCAGCCCCAGCATTTT. Looking up the rest from reference TRBV19 and TRBJ1-5 gives the full variable domain: DGGITQSPKYLFRKEGQNVTLSCEQNLNHDAMYWYRQDPGQGLRLIYYSQIVNDFQKGDIAEGYSVSREKKESFPLTVTSAQKNPTAFYLCASSSWDSNQPQHFGDGTRLSIL.

This clonotype came up a few times. V usage is TRBV7-3 and J usage is TRBJ2-1; D possibly corresponds to TRBD2 (6 bases). Trimming pared 8 bases from V and 7 bases from J, leaving 15 bases between. The germline CDR1 and CDR2 sequences are SGHTA and FQGTGA. CDR3 length: 13 residues. CDR3 DNA sequence: TGTGCCAGCGGGCTAGCGCGAGAGAATGAGCAGTTCTTC. It yields the protein CASGLARENEQFF.

V and J are TRBV14 and TRBJ2-7; TRBD1 aligns across 8 bases. Unmatched junction bases numbered 4, after V lost 1 base and J lost 5 bases. The CDR3 sequence is 14 residues long. In germline, CDR1 is SGHDN, CDR2 FVKESK. CDR3 region: CASSQVQGADEQYF. The CDR3 nucleotides are TGTGCCAGCAGCCAAGTTCAGGGGGCAGACGAGCAGTACTTC.

This clonotype was counted a few times. The chain couples TRBV4-1 to TRBJ1-6; D unclear. Trimming removed 0 bases at V and 7 bases at J, with 7 bases between. CDR3 length equals 14 residues. Germline CDR1 MGHRA, CDR2 YSYEKL. Written as DNA, the CDR3 is TGCGCCAGCAGCCAAGAACACCCGAATTCACCCCTCCACTTT. Amino acids: CASSQEHPNSPLHF.

At least ten counts were recorded for this clonotype. At one end, the junction sequence differs from germline, possibly due to a read error. This chain joins TRBV6-1 and TRBJ2-7, with 7 bases fitting TRBD1. The CDR3 is 12 amino acids. Germline CDR1 and CDR2: MNHNS and SASEGT. In DNA, the CDR3 is TGTGCCAGCAGTGAGACAGGGAGCGGTTTGGACTTC. Protein: CASSETGSGLDF.

The gene calls are TRBV9 and TRBJ2-7; possibly TRBD2 for D (6 bases). Germline loops: CDR1 SGDLS, CDR2 YYNGEE. This CDR3 has 15 residues. Trimming pared 4 bases from V and 6 bases from J, leaving 20 bases between. The CDR3 DNA reads TGTGCCAGCAGCCCCGTGGAGGGAGGAGCTTTCGAGCAGTACTTC. The encoded protein is CASSPVEGGAFEQYF.

This clonotype has at least ten counts. V gene TRBV3-1 combines with J gene TRBJ2-5; the D gene is possibly TRBD2 (6 bases). This CDR3 has 15 residues. The V gene's germline CDR1 is LGHDT and CDR2 YNNKEL (reference sequence). V lost 0 bases and J 2 bases, leaving 10 bases between the germline ends. The CDR3 here is CASSQDWAGQETQYF. CDR3 in DNA: TGTGCCAGCAGCCAAGATTGGGCGGGACAAGAGACCCAGTACTTC.

The table lists this clonotype with many counts. The chain joins TRBV6-1 to TRBJ2-7; 9 nucleotides match TRBD1. Germline lookup yields CDR1 MNHNS and CDR2 SASEGT. V shed 8 bases and J 1 base; nucleotides not matched to a gene: 9. This CDR3 is built from 15 residues. The chain's CDR3 is CASPPGGTGSYEQYF. CDR3 coding DNA: TGTGCCAGCCCCCCCGGAGGGACAGGGTCCTACGAGCAGTACTTC.

J is TRBJ1-3 and V is TRBV9, with TRBD1 matching over 8 bases. The J segment lost 4 bases and the V segment lost 0 bases, leaving 18 bases of the junction unmatched. Per germline, CDR1 SGDLS and CDR2 YYNGEE. The CDR3 totals 20 residues. The CDR3 coding sequence is TGTGCCAGCAGCGTAGAGTCCGGACAGGGACGAGGCGTAAGGGGAAACACCATATATTTT. It encodes CASSVESGQGRGVRGNTIYF.

This clonotype has more than one count but fewer than ten. A single base separates this from a much larger clone, so it may be a read error. This likely comes from a read error, as the CDR3 has no conserved phenylalanine or tryptophan at its end. V gene TRBV12-3 or TRBV12-4 combines with J gene TRBJ1-5; a possible D gene is TRBD1 (6 bases). Trimming pared 5 bases from V and 4 bases from J, leaving 15 bases between. This CDR3 is built from 15 residues. The CDR3, as DNA: TGTGCCAGCAGTCTCCGGACAGTACCTAATCAGCCCCAGCATTCT. Translating it yields CASSLRTVPNQPQHS.

V gene TRBV20-1 combines with J gene TRBJ2-7; 13 bases fit TRBD2. With 4 bases clipped from V and 5 bases from J, the junction kept 14 bases outside the gene matches. CDR3 length: 17 amino acids. CDR1 DFQATT and CDR2 SNEGSKA come from the germline V gene (reference sequence). The CDR3 nucleotides are TGCAGTGCTAAAGGGACTAGCGGGGCCAACGTCTTTGACGAGCAGTACTTC. It specifies CSAKGTSGANVFDEQYF.

The CDR3 reads CSARRSGQSYEQYF. DNA for the CDR3: TGCAGTGCTAGAAGGAGCGGACAATCCTACGAGCAGTACTTC. The chain employs TRBV20-1 and TRBJ2-7; TRBD1 or TRBD2 may be the D gene (5 bases each). Germline V gives CDR1 DFQATT, CDR2 SNEGSKA (reference sequence). V lost 2 bases and J 1 base, leaving 12 bases between the germline ends. This CDR3 region has 14 residues.

This clonotype was observed a handful of times. A much larger clone lies one base from this, so it may be a read error. The chain is built from TRBV2 and TRBJ2-7, with TRBD2 identical over 12 bases. Germline V lookup: CDR1 SNHLY, CDR2 FYNNEI. This CDR3 spans 17 amino acids. Trimming at V came to 8 bases and at J to 0 bases, leaving 11 bases not matched to a gene. CDR3 region: CASLGLLLAGGSYEQYF. As DNA, the CDR3 is TGTGCCAGCTTGGGGCTTCTACTAGCGGGAGGCTCCTACGAGCAGTACTTC.

This clonotype was seen a handful of times. The chain joins TRBV15 to TRBJ2-2; TRBD2 agrees at 8 bases. This CDR3 is built from 16 residues. Germline V gene sequence: CDR1 LNHNV, CDR2 YYDKDF (reference sequence). The J segment lost 7 bases and the V segment lost 0 bases, leaving 7 bases of the junction unmatched. The CDR3 DNA reads TGTGCCACCAGCAGAGAAGTGCGGGGGGCGGGCGGGGAGCTGTTTTTT. Amino acids: CATSREVRGAGGELFF.

CDR3 sequence (DNA): TGTGCCAGCAGCGCGGGGAGCTATGGCTACACCTTC. This codes for CASSAGSYGYTF. The chain employs TRBV5-6 and TRBJ1-2; D call uncertain. This CDR3 is built from 12 residues. V lost 4 bases and J 4 bases, leaving 8 bases between the germline ends. In germline, CDR1 is SGHDT, CDR2 YYEEEE.

This chain uses TRBV5-4 with TRBJ2-7; D unresolved. CDR1 is SGHNT, CDR2 YYREEE, per germline (reference sequence). The V and J ends lost 1 base and 2 bases respectively, with 16 bases between them. This CDR3 comprises 16 residues. The CDR3 loop is CASSLLVTSAPYEQYF. For the CDR3, the DNA is TGTGCCAGCAGCTTGCTGGTCACGTCGGCACCCTACGAGCAGTACTTC.

This clonotype came up many times. The rearrangement joins TRBV5-4 to TRBJ2-7; TRBD1 matches at 7 bases. V dropped 5 bases and J dropped 4; count of bases not matched to a gene: 6. CDR1 is SGHNT and CDR2 is YYREEE in the germline V gene (reference sequence). This CDR3 is built from 13 residues. This CDR3 reads CASSSRQGYEQYF. In DNA, the CDR3 is TGTGCCAGCAGTTCCCGACAGGGATACGAGCAGTACTTC.

This clonotype was picked up a small number of times. The chain combines TRBV7-8 with TRBJ1-1; tentative D call: TRBD1 (5 bases). V was pared by 4 bases and J by 4 bases, with 19 bases between. The CDR3 runs to 16 residues. Germline CDR1 is SGHVS and CDR2 is FQNEAQ. The CDR3 reads CASSYDLFGGGTEAFF. CDR3 coding DNA: TGTGCCAGCAGCTATGACCTATTTGGGGGAGGCACTGAAGCTTTCTTT.

The CDR3 sequence is CSASRGLAVGYRETQYF. The CDR3 nucleotides read TGCAGTGCTTCGCGGGGACTAGCGGTGGGGTATAGGGAGACCCAGTACTTC. The chain recombines TRBV20-1 with TRBJ2-5; 11 positions match TRBD2. Germline V gene data show CDR1 as DFQATT and CDR2 as SNEGSKA (reference sequence). The CDR3 consists of 17 residues. Germline trimming cut 5 bases from V and 5 bases from J; bases unmatched to any gene: 16.

As concerns this clonotype: Given a much more abundant clone one base away, this may be a read error. This chain links TRBV20-1 with TRBJ2-7; unclear D gene. The germline V gene has CDR1 DFQATT and CDR2 SNEGSKA (reference sequence). Trimming removed 0 bases at V and 3 bases at J, with 9 bases between. The CDR3 is 13 residues long. The CDR3 loop is CSARDGLSYEQYF. The CDR3 coding sequence is TGCAGTGCTAGAGATGGATTAAGCTACGAGCAGTACTTC.

This clonotype was detected many times. This chain uses TRBV2 with TRBJ2-2; 9 bases line up with TRBD2. The V gene end was trimmed by 1 base and the J gene end by 5 bases; junction bases not matched to a gene: 5. Germline CDR1 is SNHLY and CDR2 is FYNNEI. This CDR3 has 16 amino acids. CDR3 amino acids: CASSEETSGLTGELFF. Here the CDR3 DNA reads TGTGCCAGCAGTGAAGAAACTAGCGGGCTGACCGGGGAGCTGTTTTTT.

The gene calls are TRBV30 and TRBJ2-2; the match to TRBD1 covers 10 bases. The DNA end favors TRBJ1-1, so the J call may be wrong. This CDR3 has 14 residues. CDR1 and CDR2 from the germline V gene are GTSNPN and SVGIG (reference sequence). The CDR3 DNA reads TGTGCCTGGACCCGGGACAGGGGCCTACAGGGAGCTTTCTTT. The encoded protein is CAWTRDRGLQGAFF.

This clonotype was seen many times. The J gene is TRBJ2-5, the V gene TRBV20-1; the D is unclear. The CDR3 spans 12 residues. Trimming pared 2 bases from V and 2 bases from J, leaving 6 bases between. Germline-derived CDR1 and CDR2 are DFQATT and SNEGSKA (reference sequence). CDR3 loop: CSARMGQETQYF. The CDR3 nucleotides are TGCAGTGCTAGAATGGGTCAAGAGACCCAGTACTTC.

This clonotype was recorded many times. The rearrangement uses TRBV11-2 and TRBJ2-1; 8 bases are a match to TRBD1. CDR1 and CDR2 from the germline V gene are SGHAT and FQNNGV. The J segment lost 6 bases and the V segment lost 8 bases, leaving 9 bases of the junction unmatched. The CDR3 loop spans 14 amino acids. This chain's CDR3 is CASAGTGSVNEQFF. The CDR3, as DNA: TGTGCCAGCGCCGGGACAGGAAGCGTCAATGAGCAGTTCTTC.

This clonotype appeared a single time. The chain uses TRBV28 and TRBJ1-3; a possible D gene is TRBD1 (5 bases). V gave up 5 bases and J gave up 4 bases, with 12 bases separating them. Germline assignment: CDR1 MDHEN and CDR2 SYDVKM. This CDR3 is 14 amino acids long. CDR3 in amino acids: CASSPGQGGNTIYF. DNA of the CDR3: TGTGCCAGCAGTCCCGGACAAGGCGGAAACACCATATATTTT.